A selection of T cell receptor beta chains follows, all from one sample in a study of post-analysis software for immune sequencing data. Each CDR3 protein is one row after TCRdb ran MiXCR on the PCR reads. The sample has 500,000 to 600,000 distinct CDR3 sequences, roughly 46% seen once. Sequencing input: blood. The receptors come from a girl aged 10-17 years with multiple sclerosis. The CDR3 runs from the conserved cysteine through the conserved F or W. A D gene is named only where the DNA matches it firmly. The size of a clone is reported for some rows only, either as once, few or many, or as a class for expanded clones.

d_gene	v_gene	j_gene	abundance	CDR3aa	CDR3nt
TRBD1	TRBV27	TRBJ1-2	few	CASRGQGPYGYTF	TGTGCCAGCAGGGGACAGGGCCCCTATGGCTACACCTTC
TRBD2	TRBV2	TRBJ2-5	few	CASSENLAGVETQYF	TGTGCCAGCAGTGAAAACCTAGCGGGGGTGGAGACCCAGTACTTC
NA	TRBV27	TRBJ1-2	NA	CASSFSGVGGYTF	TGTGCCAGCAGCTTCTCGGGGGTGGGAGGCTACACCTTC
NA	TRBV6-5	TRBJ1-2	few	CASSYSGKVDGYTF	TGTGCCAGCAGTTACTCGGGGAAGGTCGATGGCTACACCTTC
TRBD1	TRBV7-9	TRBJ1-1	NA	CASSSTDRGSPEAFF	TGTGCCAGCAGCTCAACGGACAGGGGTTCGCCTGAAGCTTTCTTT
NA	TRBV24-1	TRBJ2-1	NA	CATSDGGTGRSLGNEQFF	TGTGCCACCAGTGATGGGGGAACAGGGAGGAGTTTGGGCAATGAGCAGTTCTTC
NA	TRBV29-1	TRBJ1-2	NA	CSVSLRQADYGYTF	TGCAGCGTCAGTTTAAGACAGGCGGACTATGGCTACACCTTC
TRBD2	TRBV10-3	TRBJ2-3	NA	CAIRGTSGRSDTQYF	TGTGCCATCAGGGGGACTAGCGGGAGATCGGATACGCAGTATTTT
TRBD1	TRBV5-1	TRBJ2-5	NA	CASSYAGTGGAEQYF	TGCGCCAGCAGCTACGCCGGGACAGGGGGCGCAGAGCAGTACTTC
TRBD1	TRBV5-1	TRBJ2-7	few	CASSFNRDSYEQYF	TGCGCCAGCAGCTTTAACCGGGACAGCTACGAGCAGTACTTC
TRBD1	TRBV12-3/TRBV12-4	TRBJ1-4	NA	CASSSQGLDEKLFF	TGTGCCAGCAGTTCACAGGGGCTGGATGAAAAGCTGTTTTTT
NA	TRBV29-1	TRBJ2-6	NA	CSVAGPSSGANVLTF	TGCAGCGTGGCCGGGCCCAGCTCTGGGGCCAACGTCCTGACTTTC
NA	TRBV7-2	TRBJ2-7	NA	CASSLAEEYEQYF	TGTGCCAGCAGCTTAGCAGAGGAGTACGAGCAGTACTTC
NA	TRBV5-1	TRBJ2-7	few	CASSLGERSLYEQYF	TGCGCCAGCAGCTTGGGGGAAAGGTCTCTTTACGAGCAGTACTTC
TRBD1	TRBV7-2	TRBJ1-6	NA	CASSSEELTGDYNSPLHF	TGTGCCAGCAGCTCCGAAGAACTAACAGGGGATTATAATTCACCCCTCCACTTT
NA	TRBV6-5	TRBJ1-2	many	CASSYRGYGYTF	TGTGCCAGCAGTTACAGGGGTTATGGCTACACCTTC
NA	TRBV3-1	TRBJ2-5	NA	CASSQDAAEETQYF	TGTGCCAGCAGCCAAGATGCCGCGGAGGAGACCCAGTACTTC
NA	TRBV6-6	TRBJ1-3	NA	CASQPSGNTIYF	TGTGCCAGCCAGCCTTCTGGAAACACCATATATTTT
TRBD2	TRBV20-1	TRBJ2-3	NA	CSARRGTSGIDTQYF	TGCAGTGCTCGCCGGGGAACTAGCGGGATAGATACGCAGTATTTT
TRBD1	TRBV29-1	TRBJ1-2	NA	CSATRGTGRYGYTF	TGCAGCGCCACGAGGGGGACAGGGCGCTATGGCTACACCTTC
NA	TRBV5-5	TRBJ1-4	NA	CASSLETQPNEKLFF	TGTGCCAGCAGCTTGGAAACACAGCCTAATGAAAAACTGTTTTTT
NA	TRBV6-5	TRBJ1-2	NA	CASRPLGGGYTF	TGTGCCAGCAGGCCCTTGGGGGGGGGCTACACCTTC
TRBD1	TRBV15	TRBJ2-7	NA	CTTSRQGGRYEQYF	TGTACCACCAGCAGACAGGGTGGAAGGTACGAGCAGTACTTC
NA	TRBV20-1	TRBJ2-6	few	CSARVEPGANVLTF	TGCAGTGCTAGGGTGGAACCCGGGGCCAACGTCCTGACTTTC
TRBD2	TRBV6-5	TRBJ2-7	few	CASSYGGLAESYEQYF	TGTGCCAGCAGTTACGGCGGACTAGCGGAGTCCTACGAGCAGTACTTC
NA	TRBV12-3/TRBV12-4	TRBJ2-7	NA	CASSLFLFDEQYF	TGTGCCAGCAGCCTATTCCTGTTTGACGAGCAGTACTTC
TRBD2	TRBV9	TRBJ2-1	NA	CASSVGGGSYNEQFF	TGTGCCAGCAGCGTAGGCGGGGGCTCCTACAATGAGCAGTTCTTC